This TCR beta chain was identified during a study of PD-1 blockade in classical Hodgkin lymphoma. Data came from immunoSEQ multiplex PCR; TCRdb stores just in-frame clones and leaves some out. The sample lists fewer than 90,000 clones, 89% occurring once. Each of the patients experienced relapse following autologous stem cell transplantation, and their brentuximab vedotin exposure differed. Trimming removed 9 bases at V and 0 bases at J, with 12 bases between. Germline assignment: CDR1 MNHEY and CDR2 SVGAGI. The CDR3 is 13 amino acids. The source was peripheral blood mononuclear cells (PBMCs), collected at baseline. V usage is TRBV6-5 and J usage is TRBJ2-7, with a weak D call TRBD2 (6 bases). This clonotype originated in a human donor with classical Hodgkin lymphoma. CDR3 nucleotides: TGTGCCAGTCAGGAGGGGCCCTCCTACGAGCAGTACTTC. This codes for CASQEGPSYEQYF.